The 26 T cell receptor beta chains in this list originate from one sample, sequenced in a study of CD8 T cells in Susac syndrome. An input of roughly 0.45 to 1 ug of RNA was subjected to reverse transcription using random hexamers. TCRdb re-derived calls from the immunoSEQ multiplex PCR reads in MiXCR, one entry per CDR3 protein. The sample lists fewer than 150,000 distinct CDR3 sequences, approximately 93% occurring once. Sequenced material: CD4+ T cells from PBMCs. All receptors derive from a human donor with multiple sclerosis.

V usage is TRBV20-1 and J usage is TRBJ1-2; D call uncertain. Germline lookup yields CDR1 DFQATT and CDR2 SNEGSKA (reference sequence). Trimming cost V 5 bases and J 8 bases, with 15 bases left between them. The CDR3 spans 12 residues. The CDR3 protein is CSAPYGERGYTF. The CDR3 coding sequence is TGCAGTGCTCCTTACGGGGAGCGAGGCTACACCTTC.

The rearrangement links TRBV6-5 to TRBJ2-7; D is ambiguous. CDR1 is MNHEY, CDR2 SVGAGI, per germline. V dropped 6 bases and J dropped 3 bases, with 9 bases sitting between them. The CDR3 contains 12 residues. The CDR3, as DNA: TGTGCCAGCAGCAGGTTTTACTACGAGCAGTACTTC. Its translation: CASSRFYYEQYF.

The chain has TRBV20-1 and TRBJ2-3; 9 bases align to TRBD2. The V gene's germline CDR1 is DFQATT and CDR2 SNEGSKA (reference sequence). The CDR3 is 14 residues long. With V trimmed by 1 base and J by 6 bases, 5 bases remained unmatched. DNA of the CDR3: TGCAGTGCTAGAGCGGGACTAGCCCTGGATACGCAGTATTTT. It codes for CSARAGLALDTQYF.

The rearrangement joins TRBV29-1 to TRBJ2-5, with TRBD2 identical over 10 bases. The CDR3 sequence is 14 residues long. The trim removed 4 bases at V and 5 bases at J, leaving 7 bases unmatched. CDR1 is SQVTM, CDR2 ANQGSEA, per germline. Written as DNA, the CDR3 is TGCAGCGTTGCCGGGACTAGCGTCTGGGAGACCCAGTACTTC. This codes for CSVAGTSVWETQYF. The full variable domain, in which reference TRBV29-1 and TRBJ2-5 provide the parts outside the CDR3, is SAVISQKPSRDICQRGTSLTIQCQVDSQVTMMFWYRQQPGQSLTLIATANQGSEATYESGFVIDKFPISRPNLTFSTLTVSNMSPEDSSIYLCSVAGTSVWETQYFGPGTRLLVL.

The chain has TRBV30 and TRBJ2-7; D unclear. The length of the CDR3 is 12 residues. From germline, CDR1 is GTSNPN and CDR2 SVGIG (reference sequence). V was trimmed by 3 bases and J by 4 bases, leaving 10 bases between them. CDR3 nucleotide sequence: TGTGCCTGGAGCCTAATTATTTACGAGCAGTACTTC. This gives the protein CAWSLIIYEQYF.

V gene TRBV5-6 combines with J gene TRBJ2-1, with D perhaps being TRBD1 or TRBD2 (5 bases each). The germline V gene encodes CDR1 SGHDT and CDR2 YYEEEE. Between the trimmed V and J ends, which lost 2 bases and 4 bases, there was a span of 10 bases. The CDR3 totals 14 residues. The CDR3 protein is CASSFEGPYNEQFF. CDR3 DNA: TGTGCCAGCAGCTTTGAGGGACCTTACAATGAGCAGTTCTTC.

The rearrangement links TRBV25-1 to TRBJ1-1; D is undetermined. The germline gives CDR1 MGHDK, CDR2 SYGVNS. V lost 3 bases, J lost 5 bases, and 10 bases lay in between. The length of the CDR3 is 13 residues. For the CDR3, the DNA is TGTGCCAGCAGTGACCTTCGGAGGACTGAAGCTTTCTTT. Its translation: CASSDLRRTEAFF.

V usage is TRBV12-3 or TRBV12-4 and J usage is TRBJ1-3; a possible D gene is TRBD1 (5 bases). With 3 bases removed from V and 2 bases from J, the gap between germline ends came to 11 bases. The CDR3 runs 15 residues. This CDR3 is CASSFGQGTGNTIYF. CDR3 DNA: TGTGCCAGCAGTTTCGGGCAGGGAACTGGAAACACCATATATTTT.

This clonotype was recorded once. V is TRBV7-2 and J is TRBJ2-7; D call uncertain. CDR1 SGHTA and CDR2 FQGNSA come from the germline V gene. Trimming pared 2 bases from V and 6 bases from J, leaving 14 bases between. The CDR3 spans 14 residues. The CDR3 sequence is CASSLSRPDGEQYF. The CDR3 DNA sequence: TGTGCCAGCAGCTTATCTCGTCCAGACGGCGAGCAGTACTTC.

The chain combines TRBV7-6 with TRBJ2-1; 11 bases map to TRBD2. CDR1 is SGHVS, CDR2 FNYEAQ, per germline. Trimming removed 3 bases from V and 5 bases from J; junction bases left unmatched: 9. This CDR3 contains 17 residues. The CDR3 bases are TGTGCCAGCAGCTTCGGGACTAGCGGACCACCCAACAATGAGCAGTTCTTC. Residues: CASSFGTSGPPNNEQFF.

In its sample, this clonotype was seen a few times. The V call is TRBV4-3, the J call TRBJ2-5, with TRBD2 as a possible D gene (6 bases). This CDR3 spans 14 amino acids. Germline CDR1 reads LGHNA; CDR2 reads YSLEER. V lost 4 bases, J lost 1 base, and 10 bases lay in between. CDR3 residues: CASSPGGIQETQYF. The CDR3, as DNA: TGCGCCAGCAGCCCGGGCGGGATCCAAGAGACCCAGTACTTC.

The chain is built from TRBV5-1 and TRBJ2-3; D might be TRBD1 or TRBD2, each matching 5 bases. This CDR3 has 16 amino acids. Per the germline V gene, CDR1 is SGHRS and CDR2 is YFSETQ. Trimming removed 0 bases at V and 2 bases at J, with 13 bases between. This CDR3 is CASSLAWGTTTDTQYF. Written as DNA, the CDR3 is TGCGCCAGCAGCTTGGCCTGGGGGACCACCACAGATACGCAGTATTTT.

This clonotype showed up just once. CDR3 DNA sequence: TGTGCCACCTCGGGGCCCGGGGGGGAGCTGTTTTTT. Its protein product is CATSGPGGELFF. V is TRBV10-3 and J is TRBJ2-2; either TRBD1 or TRBD2 may supply D (5 bases each). Trimming took off 10 bases at V and 8 bases at J, with 14 bases between the two ends. The CDR3 has 12 amino acids. Per germline, CDR1 ENHRY and CDR2 SYGVKD.

The CDR3 sequence: CSATLAVSPDTQYF. The CDR3 DNA is TGCAGCGCCACCTTAGCGGTCTCACCAGATACGCAGTATTTT. The chain links TRBV29-1 to TRBJ2-3; a possible D gene is TRBD2 (6 bases). Between the trimmed V and J ends, which lost 7 bases and 4 bases, there was a span of 18 bases. CDR1 and CDR2 (germline): SQVTM, ANQGSEA. CDR3 length equals 14 residues.

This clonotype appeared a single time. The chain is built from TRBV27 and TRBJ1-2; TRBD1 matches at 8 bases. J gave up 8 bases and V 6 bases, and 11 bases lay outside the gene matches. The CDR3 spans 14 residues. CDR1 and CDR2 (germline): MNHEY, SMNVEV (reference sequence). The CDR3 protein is CASSTRTGHGGYTF. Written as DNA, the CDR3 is TGTGCCAGCAGCACCCGGACAGGGCATGGCGGCTACACCTTC.

This CDR3 reads CATSDWGQDEKLFF. CDR3 in DNA: TGTGCCACCAGTGATTGGGGGCAGGATGAAAAACTGTTTTTT. This chain links TRBV24-1 with TRBJ1-4, with a tentative D call TRBD1 (6 bases). Trimming removed 2 bases at V and 6 bases at J, with 9 bases between. Germline CDR1 KGHDR, CDR2 SFDVKD. This CDR3 has 14 residues.

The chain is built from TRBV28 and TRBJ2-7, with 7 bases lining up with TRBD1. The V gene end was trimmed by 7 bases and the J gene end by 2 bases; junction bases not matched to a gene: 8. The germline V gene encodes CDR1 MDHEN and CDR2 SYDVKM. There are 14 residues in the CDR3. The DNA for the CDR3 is TGTGCCAGCAATTTGGACAGGATTCCCTACGAGCAGTACTTC. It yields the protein CASNLDRIPYEQYF.

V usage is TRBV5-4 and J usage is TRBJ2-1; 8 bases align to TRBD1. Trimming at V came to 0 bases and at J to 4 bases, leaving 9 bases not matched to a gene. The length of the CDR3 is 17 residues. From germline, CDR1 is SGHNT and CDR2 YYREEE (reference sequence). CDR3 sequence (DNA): TGTGCCAGCAGCTTGGGTTCCGGGACAGGTCAATACAATGAGCAGTTCTTC. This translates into CASSLGSGTGQYNEQFF.

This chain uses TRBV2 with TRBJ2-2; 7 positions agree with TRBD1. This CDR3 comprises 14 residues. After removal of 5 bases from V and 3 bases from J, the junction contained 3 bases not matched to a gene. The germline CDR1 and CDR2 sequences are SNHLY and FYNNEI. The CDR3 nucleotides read TGTGCCAGCAGTCAGACAGGGTACACCGGGGAGCTGTTTTTT. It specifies CASSQTGYTGELFF.

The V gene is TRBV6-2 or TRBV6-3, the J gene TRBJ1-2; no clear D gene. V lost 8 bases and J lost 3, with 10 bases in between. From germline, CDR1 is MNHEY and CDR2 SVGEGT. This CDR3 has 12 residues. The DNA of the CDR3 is TGTGCCAGCGGCGGCACCTACTATGGCTACACCTTC. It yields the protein CASGGTYYGYTF.

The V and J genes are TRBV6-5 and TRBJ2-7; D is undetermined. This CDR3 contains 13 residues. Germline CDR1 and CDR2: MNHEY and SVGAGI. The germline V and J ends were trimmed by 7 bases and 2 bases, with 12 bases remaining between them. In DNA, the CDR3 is TGTGCCAGCAAGGCCGGCGGAACCTACGAGCAGTACTTC. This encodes CASKAGGTYEQYF.

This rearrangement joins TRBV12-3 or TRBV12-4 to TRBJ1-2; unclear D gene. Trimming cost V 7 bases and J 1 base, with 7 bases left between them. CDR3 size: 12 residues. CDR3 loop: CASTQLNYGYTF. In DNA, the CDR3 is TGTGCCAGCACACAACTTAACTATGGCTACACCTTC.

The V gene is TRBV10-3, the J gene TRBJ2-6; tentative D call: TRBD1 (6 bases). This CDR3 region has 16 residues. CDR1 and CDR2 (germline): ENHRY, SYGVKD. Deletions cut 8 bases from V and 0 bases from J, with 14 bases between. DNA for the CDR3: TGTGCCATCGGAGCAGGGGCCGACTCTGGGGCCAACGTCCTGACTTTC. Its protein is CAIGAGADSGANVLTF.

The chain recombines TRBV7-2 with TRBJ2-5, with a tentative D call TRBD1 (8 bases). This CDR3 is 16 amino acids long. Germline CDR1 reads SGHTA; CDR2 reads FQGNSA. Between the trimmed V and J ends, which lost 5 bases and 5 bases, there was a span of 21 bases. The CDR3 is CASSRGRAGGSETQYF. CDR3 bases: TGTGCCAGCAGCCGCGGGAGAGCAGGGGGCTCGGAGACCCAGTACTTC.

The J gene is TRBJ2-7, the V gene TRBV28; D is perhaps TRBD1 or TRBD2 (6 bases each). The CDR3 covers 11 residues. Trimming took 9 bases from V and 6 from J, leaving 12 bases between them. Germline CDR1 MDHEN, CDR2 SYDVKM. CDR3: CARPGASEQYF. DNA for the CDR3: TGTGCCAGACCGGGGGCATCCGAGCAGTACTTC. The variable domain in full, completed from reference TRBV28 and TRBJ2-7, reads DVKVTQSSRYLVKRTGEKVFLECVQDMDHENMFWYRQDPGLGLRLIYFSYDVKMKEKGDIPEGYSVSREKKERFSLILESASTNQTSMYLCARPGASEQYFGPGTRLTVT.

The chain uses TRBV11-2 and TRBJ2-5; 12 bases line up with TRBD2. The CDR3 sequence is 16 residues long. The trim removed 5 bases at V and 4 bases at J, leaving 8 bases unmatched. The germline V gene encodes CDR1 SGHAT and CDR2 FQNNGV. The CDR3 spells CASSSRLAGVLETQYF. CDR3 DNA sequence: TGTGCCAGCAGCAGCCGACTAGCGGGGGTCCTAGAGACCCAGTACTTC.